This T cell receptor (beta chain) was recovered during a study of CD8+ T cells in alopecia areata. The overall study: Tofacitinib was taken orally by treated patients, and the dose was 5 to 10 mg twice daily.

Trimming removed 7 bases from V and 2 bases from J; junction bases left unmatched: 3. This CDR3 is 14 amino acids long. Germline V gene lookup returns CDR1 SGHNT and CDR2 YYREEE (reference sequence). RNA extraction was followed by reverse transcription into cDNA, which acted as the sequencing template. Profiled with immunoSEQ multiplex PCR; TCRdb holds only in-frame clones, not every one. The sample yields 150,000 to 200,000 clones, around 60% seen once. To note about this clone: Its target is not known.

Findings of the study overall: Scalp samples also yield sequences of resident alphabeta T cells from normal skin. Scalp lesions, especially in alopecia totalis/universalis, had higher clonality than normal scalp.

The chain has TRBV5-4 and TRBJ2-2; 9 bases map to TRBD1. The TCR comes from a human donor with alopecia areata. This material consisted of CD4+ T cells sorted from blood, taken at week 0. The CDR3 loop is CASGDRVNTGELFF. The DNA for the CDR3 is TGTGCCAGCGGGGACAGGGTAAACACCGGGGAGCTGTTTTTT.